This T cell receptor (beta chain) was observed in a study of OX40 agonist ivuxolimab in advanced cancers. Study-level results: At 0.1 to 3.0 mg/kg, clonal expansion of CD4+ and CD8+ blood T cells had occurred by week 6.

Turning to this clone: No antigen is known for it.

V dropped 0 bases and J dropped 10; count of bases not matched to a gene: 9. The CDR3 loop spans 15 amino acids. Germline lookup yields CDR1 MDHEN and CDR2 SYDVKM. Using immunoSEQ multiplex PCR, the repertoire was profiled, and TCRdb retains in-frame clones only, with some absent. The sample lists about 86,000 clones; roughly nine tenths were seen once. The chain couples TRBV28 to TRBJ1-1, with 9 positions matching TRBD1. This specimen was CD4+ or CD8+ T cells sorted from blood, taken in a trial of the OX40 agonist ivuxolimab. The sequence came from an adult with an advanced solid tumor such as melanoma, head and neck, liver or kidney cancer. The CDR3 nucleotides read TGTGCCAGCAGTTTATGGGGGACAGGGATAGGCAGAGCTTTCTTT. This translates into CASSLWGTGIGRAFF.